These T cell receptor beta chains were read from a single sample in a study of blood T cell repertoires in COVID-19. Clones were read by immunoSEQ multiplex PCR, and TCRdb kept only the in-frame ones, dropping some. The sample consists of over 150,000 clones, 65% to 85% of them appearing once. The material sequenced was peripheral blood. The receptors were gathered from a woman older than 75 with acute or convalescent COVID-19. CDR3s include the opening cysteine and the closing phenylalanine or tryptophan. A D gene is named only where the DNA matches it firmly. Not every row has a clone size; where given, it reads once, few, many or a size class.

v_gene: TRBV5-1; d_gene: -; j_gene: TRBJ1-5; abundance: -; CDR3aa: CASSYASNQPQHF; CDR3nt: TGCGCCAGCAGCTACGCGTCAAATCAGCCCCAGCATTTT
v_gene: TRBV30; d_gene: -; j_gene: TRBJ2-3; abundance: few; CDR3aa: CAWSSGFTDTQYF; CDR3nt: TGTGCCTGGAGTTCCGGGTTCACAGATACGCAGTATTTT
v_gene: TRBV5-4; d_gene: TRBD1; j_gene: TRBJ1-1; abundance: -; CDR3aa: CASSLAKGAYTEAFF; CDR3nt: TGTGCCAGCAGCTTGGCCAAGGGGGCGTACACTGAAGCTTTCTTT
v_gene: TRBV18; d_gene: -; j_gene: TRBJ2-1; abundance: -; CDR3aa: CASSPVLPTGYNEQFF; CDR3nt: TGTGCCAGCTCACCAGTACTCCCGACAGGTTACAATGAGCAGTTCTTC
v_gene: TRBV3-1/TRBV3-2; d_gene: TRBD2; j_gene: TRBJ2-1; abundance: once; CDR3aa: CASSIRTSGGEQFF; CDR3nt: TGTGCCAGCAGCATCCGGACTAGCGGGGGTGAGCAGTTCTTC
v_gene: TRBV30; d_gene: -; j_gene: TRBJ1-1; abundance: -; CDR3aa: CAWSGYRATEAFF; CDR3nt: TGTGCCTGGAGTGGCTACAGGGCCACTGAAGCTTTCTTT
v_gene: TRBV6-4; d_gene: -; j_gene: TRBJ1-1; abundance: -; CDR3aa: CASSAEMNTEAFF; CDR3nt: TGTGCCAGCAGTGCCGAGATGAACACTGAAGCTTTCTTT
v_gene: TRBV14; d_gene: -; j_gene: TRBJ2-5; abundance: once; CDR3aa: CASSQGDLETQYF; CDR3nt: TGTGCCAGCAGCCAAGGGGACTTGGAGACCCAGTACTTC
v_gene: TRBV3-1/TRBV3-2; d_gene: TRBD1; j_gene: TRBJ1-1; abundance: -; CDR3aa: CASSQWGQTNTEAFF; CDR3nt: TGTGCCAGCAGCCAATGGGGACAGACGAACACTGAAGCTTTCTTT
v_gene: TRBV6-5; d_gene: -; j_gene: TRBJ1-1; abundance: -; CDR3aa: CASNNPGTTEAFF; CDR3nt: TGTGCCAGCAATAACCCCGGGACTACTGAAGCTTTCTTT
v_gene: TRBV2; d_gene: TRBD1; j_gene: TRBJ2-7; abundance: few; CDR3aa: CASSEPGQDLYEQYF; CDR3nt: TGTGCCAGCAGTGAGCCGGGACAGGATCTCTACGAGCAGTACTTC
v_gene: TRBV18; d_gene: -; j_gene: TRBJ1-3; abundance: -; CDR3aa: CASSPPGSGNTIYF; CDR3nt: TGTGCCAGCTCACCTCCGGGATCTGGAAACACCATATATTTT
v_gene: TRBV27; d_gene: -; j_gene: TRBJ1-1; abundance: many; CDR3aa: CASFSGSSMNTEAFF; CDR3nt: TGTGCCAGCTTTTCCGGGAGCTCCATGAACACTGAAGCTTTCTTT
v_gene: TRBV7-2; d_gene: -; j_gene: TRBJ2-1; abundance: once; CDR3aa: CASSLAIFNEQFF; CDR3nt: TGTGCCAGCAGCTTAGCAATCTTCAATGAGCAGTTCTTC
v_gene: TRBV6-6; d_gene: -; j_gene: TRBJ1-5; abundance: -; CDR3aa: CASSQGWSQPQHF; CDR3nt: TGTGCCAGCAGCCAGGGGTGGAGTCAGCCCCAGCATTTT
v_gene: TRBV14; d_gene: -; j_gene: TRBJ1-2; abundance: few; CDR3aa: CASSFEYQGIYTF; CDR3nt: TGTGCCAGCAGCTTCGAGTACCAGGGGATCTACACCTTC
v_gene: TRBV6-5; d_gene: TRBD1; j_gene: TRBJ1-5; abundance: -; CDR3aa: CASSYGTEDNQPQHF; CDR3nt: TGTGCCAGCAGTTACGGGACAGAAGACAATCAGCCCCAGCATTTT
v_gene: TRBV5-3; d_gene: -; j_gene: TRBJ1-5; abundance: -; CDR3aa: CARSTRQRTNQPQHF; CDR3nt: TGTGCCAGAAGCACCAGACAGAGAACTAATCAGCCCCAGCATTTT